This is a list of T cell receptor beta chains from one sample in a study of vaccination and CD4 T cells after COVID-19. MiXCR, applied by TCRdb to the PCR reads, yields one record per CDR3 protein. This repertoire shows about 11,000 distinct CDR3 sequences, around 30% found once; its top ten account for about 19%. Their antigen targets remain unknown. The sample comprised CD4+ T cells from blood, cultured in vitro. The receptors stem from a human donor in good health. CDR3s include the opening cysteine and the closing phenylalanine or tryptophan. D genes are given only for firm matches. Size is stated for part of the rows, as once, few or many counts, or as a class when the clone is expanded.

CDR3nt: TGTGCCAGCAGCTTAAGGGGGGTGCTCCCGGCCCCAGATACGCAGTATTTT
CDR3aa: CASSLRGVLPAPDTQYF
abundance: few
d_gene: -
v_gene: TRBV7-3
j_gene: TRBJ2-3

CDR3nt: TGCAGTGCTAGGGACCTCGTCGGCTACACCTTC
CDR3aa: CSARDLVGYTF
abundance: medium-sized
d_gene: -
v_gene: TRBV20-1
j_gene: TRBJ1-2

CDR3nt: TGTGCCAGCAGCTCCCGGACAGGGGCGGTCTATGGCTACACCTTC
CDR3aa: CASSSRTGAVYGYTF
abundance: -
d_gene: TRBD1
v_gene: TRBV11-1
j_gene: TRBJ1-2

CDR3nt: TGTGCCAGCAGCCACGGGGGGGGGGAATATCAGCCCCAGCATTTT
CDR3aa: CASSHGGGEYQPQHF
abundance: few
d_gene: -
v_gene: TRBV7-2
j_gene: TRBJ1-5

CDR3nt: TGTGCCAGCAGTTTAATCTCGGTCCGAGGCACTGAAGCTTTCTTT
CDR3aa: CASSLISVRGTEAFF
abundance: -
d_gene: -
v_gene: TRBV27
j_gene: TRBJ1-1

CDR3nt: TGTGCCAGCAGCCCGGGACAGGGGGTTAACTATGGCTACACCTTC
CDR3aa: CASSPGQGVNYGYTF
abundance: -
d_gene: TRBD1
v_gene: TRBV9
j_gene: TRBJ1-2

CDR3nt: TGTGCCAGCAGCCAAGAAGGGGCCGACTCTAGCACAGATACGCAGTATTTT
CDR3aa: CASSQEGADSSTDTQYF
abundance: -
d_gene: -
v_gene: TRBV4-2
j_gene: TRBJ2-3

CDR3nt: TGTGCCAGCAGTTACTTACAGGGGAACACTGAAGCTTTCTTT
CDR3aa: CASSYLQGNTEAFF
abundance: -
d_gene: -
v_gene: TRBV6-5
j_gene: TRBJ1-1

CDR3nt: TGTGCCAGCAGCTTAGGACTGACCTACGAGCAGTACTTC
CDR3aa: CASSLGLTYEQYF
abundance: -
d_gene: -
v_gene: TRBV11-2
j_gene: TRBJ2-7

CDR3nt: TGTGCCAGCAGCACAGTGGCCGGGACAGGGAATTCACCCCTCCACTTT
CDR3aa: CASSTVAGTGNSPLHF
abundance: -
d_gene: TRBD1
v_gene: TRBV7-9
j_gene: TRBJ1-6

CDR3nt: TGTGCCAGCAGTGCCTCTAGTTGGGAGGCACAAGAGACCCAGTACTTC
CDR3aa: CASSASSWEAQETQYF
abundance: -
d_gene: -
v_gene: TRBV6-1
j_gene: TRBJ2-5

CDR3nt: TGTGCCAGCAGCAAGGGACAGGGTAGGGACAATGAGCAGTTCTTC
CDR3aa: CASSKGQGRDNEQFF
abundance: once
d_gene: TRBD1
v_gene: TRBV28
j_gene: TRBJ2-1

CDR3nt: TGTGCTAGTGGACCGGGGGCTAGCGGGGGTCAAGAGACCCAGTACTTC
CDR3aa: CASGPGASGGQETQYF
abundance: few
d_gene: TRBD2
v_gene: TRBV12-5
j_gene: TRBJ2-5

CDR3nt: TGTGCCAGCAGTTTCCCACTAGCGGGGTCCTACAATGAGCAGTTCTTC
CDR3aa: CASSFPLAGSYNEQFF
abundance: -
d_gene: TRBD2
v_gene: TRBV28
j_gene: TRBJ2-1

CDR3nt: TGTGCCAGCAGCTTTACAGGGGTTACCGGGGAGCTGTTTTTT
CDR3aa: CASSFTGVTGELFF
abundance: -
d_gene: TRBD1
v_gene: TRBV9
j_gene: TRBJ2-2

CDR3nt: TGCGCCAGCAGCTTGGGGCCAGCCTATGGCTACACCTTC
CDR3aa: CASSLGPAYGYTF
abundance: -
d_gene: -
v_gene: TRBV5-1
j_gene: TRBJ1-2

CDR3nt: TGTGCCAGCAGCGCCGCGGACAGGGTTGCAGATACGCAGTATTTT
CDR3aa: CASSAADRVADTQYF
abundance: -
d_gene: TRBD1
v_gene: TRBV5-8
j_gene: TRBJ2-3

CDR3nt: TGTGCCAGTAGTCCCCGGGACAGGGGGCCCATCAATCAGCCCCAGCATTTT
CDR3aa: CASSPRDRGPINQPQHF
abundance: -
d_gene: TRBD1
v_gene: TRBV19
j_gene: TRBJ1-5